Only a few counts were recorded for the clone carrying this T cell receptor (beta chain). Its antigen is unknown. The data were taken from a study of cytotoxic CD8 clonotypes in ibrutinib-treated CLL. Turning to the study itself: The cohort had about 11 relapsed/refractory and around 14 treatment-naive patients, 17 IGHV unmutated. Study-wide results and limits: Public clonotypes proved infrequent, and on treatment they shrank or remained steady. There were differences in sampling times between sustained-remission and progressing patients.

The method was immunoSEQ multiplex PCR; TCRdb's version includes in-frame clones alone and lacks a portion of them. The repertoire includes around 160,000 clones, approximately 80% of them detected once, and about 2% sits in the top ten. The receptor was derived from a human donor with chronic lymphocytic leukemia. The sample consisted of PBMCs, taken after 12 months of ibrutinib treatment.

CDR3 in amino acids: CASSLSPRAGGYDEQYF. CDR3 in DNA: TGTGCCAGCAGTTTAAGTCCGCGGGCGGGAGGGTATGACGAGCAGTACTTC. The rearrangement joins TRBV28 to TRBJ2-7; 9 bases line up with TRBD2. Germline V lookup: CDR1 MDHEN, CDR2 SYDVKM. The CDR3 contains 17 residues. V shed 2 bases and J 5 bases; nucleotides not matched to a gene: 13.